Sequencing of this TCR beta chain was carried out in a study of blood T cells in healthy people across ages. This clonotype showed up just a few times. As yet, its antigen is unknown. V was pared by 5 bases and J by 14 bases, with 20 bases between. Germline CDR1 and CDR2: SGHRS and YFSETQ. There are 13 residues in the CDR3. A second about 7 to 12 cycle PCR used barcoded and J-beta primers. With 12 random nucleotides, a template-switch adaptor tagged each individual cDNA molecule. Per-sample output comprised a minimum of 3 million paired-end reads containing CDR3. TCRdb analysed the 5' RACE reads with MiXCR anew, one entry per CDR3 protein. The sample has about 670,000 distinct CDR3 sequences, 52% seen once; the top ten hold roughly 14%. Study observations and caveats: Leaving the PBMCs unsorted stopped any conclusive comparison of naive versus antigen-experienced cells.

Sequencing input: blood. This chain uses TRBV5-1 with TRBJ2-1; possibly TRBD1 for D (5 bases). This TCR was recovered from a woman of 80 years or more in good health. The CDR3 region has the DNA TGCGCCAGCAGACCTATGGGGCAGGGAATGAAGTTCTTC. This gives the protein CASRPMGQGMKFF.